This T cell receptor (beta chain) was profiled in a study of T-cell memory formation after mild COVID-19. Study conclusions and caveats: Pre-infection memory harbored some responding clones, suggesting cross-reactive memory joined. CD4+ clones that contracted lay mainly in CM and EM; CD8+ ones lay in EMRA. Confirmation was lacking for SARS-CoV-2 specificity of second-wave clones that peaked on day 37.

CDR3 length equals 12 residues. V dropped 3 bases and J dropped 4 bases, with 9 bases sitting between them. Germline lookup yields CDR1 DFQATT and CDR2 SNEGSKA (reference sequence). Using constant-segment primers, 5'RACE produced TCR alpha and TCR beta cDNA libraries carrying sample barcodes and UMIs. TCRdb analysed the 5' RACE reads with MiXCR anew, one entry per CDR3 protein. The sample records 550,000 to 700,000 distinct CDR3 sequences, around 17% being singletons. This clonotype was detected only a few times. Its antigen is not known. The V call is TRBV20-1, the J call TRBJ1-2; D not certain. This receptor was identified in an adult woman who had mild COVID-19 (a few samples of this study predate the infection). Cell type and time point are not known. The sample taken for sequencing was PBMCs or a T cell subset sorted from them (not recorded which). CDR3 coding DNA: TGCAGTGCTAGGTCGGGGTCCTATGGCTACACCTTC. Encoded protein: CSARSGSYGYTF.